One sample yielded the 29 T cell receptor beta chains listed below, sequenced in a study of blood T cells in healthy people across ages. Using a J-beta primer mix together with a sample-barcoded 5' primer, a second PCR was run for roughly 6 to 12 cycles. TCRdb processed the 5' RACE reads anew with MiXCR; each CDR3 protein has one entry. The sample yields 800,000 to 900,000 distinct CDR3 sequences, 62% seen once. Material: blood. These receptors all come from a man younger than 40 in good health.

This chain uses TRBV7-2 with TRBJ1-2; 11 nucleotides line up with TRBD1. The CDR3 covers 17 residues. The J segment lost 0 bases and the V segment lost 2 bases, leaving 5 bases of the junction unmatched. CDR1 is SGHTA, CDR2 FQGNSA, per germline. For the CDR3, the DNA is TGTGCCAGCAGCTTAAGGACAGGGGGCGCGTCTAACTATGGCTACACCTTC. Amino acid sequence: CASSLRTGGASNYGYTF.

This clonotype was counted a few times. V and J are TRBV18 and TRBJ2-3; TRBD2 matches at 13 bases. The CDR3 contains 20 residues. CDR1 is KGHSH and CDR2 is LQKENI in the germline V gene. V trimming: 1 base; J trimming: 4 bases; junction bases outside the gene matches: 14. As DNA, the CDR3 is TGTGCCAGCTCACCACTACCGGGACTAGCGGGGCCCCGGACGCCAGATACGCAGTATTTT. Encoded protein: CASSPLPGLAGPRTPDTQYF.

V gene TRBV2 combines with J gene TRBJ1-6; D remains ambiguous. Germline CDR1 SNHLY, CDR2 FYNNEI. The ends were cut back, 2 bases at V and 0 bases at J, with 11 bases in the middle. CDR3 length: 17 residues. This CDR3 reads CASSEKLPGSYNSPLHF. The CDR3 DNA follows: TGTGCCAGCAGTGAAAAACTCCCCGGCTCCTATAATTCACCCCTCCACTTT.

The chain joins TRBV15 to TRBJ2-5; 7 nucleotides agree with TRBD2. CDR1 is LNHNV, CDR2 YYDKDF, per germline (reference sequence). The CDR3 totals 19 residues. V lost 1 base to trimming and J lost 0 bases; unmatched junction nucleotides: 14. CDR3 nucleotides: TGTGCCACCAGCAGAGGACCGGGAGGAAGCGGAATCGACCAAGAGACCCAGTACTTC. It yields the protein CATSRGPGGSGIDQETQYF.

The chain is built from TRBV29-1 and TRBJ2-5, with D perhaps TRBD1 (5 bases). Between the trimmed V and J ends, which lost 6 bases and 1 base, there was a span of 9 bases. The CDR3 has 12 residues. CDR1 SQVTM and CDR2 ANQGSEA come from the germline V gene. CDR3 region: CSVADSQETQYF. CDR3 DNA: TGCAGCGTAGCCGACAGCCAAGAGACCCAGTACTTC. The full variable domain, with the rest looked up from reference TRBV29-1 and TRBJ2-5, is SAVISQKPSRDICQRGTSLTIQCQVDSQVTMMFWYRQQPGQSLTLIATANQGSEATYESGFVIDKFPISRPNLTFSTLTVSNMSPEDSSIYLCSVADSQETQYFGPGTRLLVL.

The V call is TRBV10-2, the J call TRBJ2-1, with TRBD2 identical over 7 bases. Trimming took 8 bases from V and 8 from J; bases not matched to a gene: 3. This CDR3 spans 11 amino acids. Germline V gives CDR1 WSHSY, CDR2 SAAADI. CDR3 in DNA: TGCGCCAGCCTGAGCGGGGATGAGCAGTTCTTC. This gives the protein CASLSGDEQFF.

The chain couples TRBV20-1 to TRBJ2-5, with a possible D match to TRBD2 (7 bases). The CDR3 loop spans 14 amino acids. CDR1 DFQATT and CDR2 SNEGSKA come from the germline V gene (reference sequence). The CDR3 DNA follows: TGCAGCCCATCATTCCGGGGGGCCGTAGAGACCCAGTACTTC. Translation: CSPSFRGAVETQYF.

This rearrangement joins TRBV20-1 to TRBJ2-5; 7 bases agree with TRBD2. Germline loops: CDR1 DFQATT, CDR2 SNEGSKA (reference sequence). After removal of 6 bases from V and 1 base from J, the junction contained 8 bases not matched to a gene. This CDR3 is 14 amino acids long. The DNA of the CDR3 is TGCAGTGCCTACCCAGCGGGGACCCAAGAGACCCAGTACTTC. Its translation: CSAYPAGTQETQYF.

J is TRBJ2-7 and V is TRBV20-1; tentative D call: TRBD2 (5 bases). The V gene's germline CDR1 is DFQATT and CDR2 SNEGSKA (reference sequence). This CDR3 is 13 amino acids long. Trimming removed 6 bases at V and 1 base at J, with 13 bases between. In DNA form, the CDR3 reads TGCAGTGCGTTGGGCCGAGGGTCCTACGAGCAGTACTTC. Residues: CSALGRGSYEQYF.

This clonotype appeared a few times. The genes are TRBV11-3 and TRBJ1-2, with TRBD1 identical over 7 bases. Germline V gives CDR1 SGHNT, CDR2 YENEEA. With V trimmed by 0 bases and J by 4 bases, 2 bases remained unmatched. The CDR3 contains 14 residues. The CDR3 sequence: CASSLDRTGYGYTF. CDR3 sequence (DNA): TGTGCCAGCAGCTTAGACCGGACAGGCTATGGCTACACCTTC.

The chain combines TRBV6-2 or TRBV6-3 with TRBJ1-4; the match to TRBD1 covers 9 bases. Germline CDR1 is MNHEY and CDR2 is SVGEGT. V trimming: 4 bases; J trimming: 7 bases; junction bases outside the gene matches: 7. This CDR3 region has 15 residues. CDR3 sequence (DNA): TGTGCCAGCAGTTCGGGACAGGGAGGACTTGAAAAACTGTTTTTT. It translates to CASSSGQGGLEKLFF.

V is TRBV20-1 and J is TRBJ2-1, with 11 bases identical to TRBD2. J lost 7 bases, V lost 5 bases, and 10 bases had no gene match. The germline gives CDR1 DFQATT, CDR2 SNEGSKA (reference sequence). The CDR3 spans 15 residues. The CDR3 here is CSAHDIAGGLNEQFF. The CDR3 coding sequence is TGCAGTGCTCATGACATAGCGGGGGGGCTGAATGAGCAGTTCTTC.

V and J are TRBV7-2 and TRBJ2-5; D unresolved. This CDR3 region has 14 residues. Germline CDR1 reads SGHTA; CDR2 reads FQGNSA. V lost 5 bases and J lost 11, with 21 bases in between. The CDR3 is CASSSTTIYNEQYF. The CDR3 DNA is TGTGCCAGCAGCAGTACCACGATCTACAATGAGCAGTACTTC.

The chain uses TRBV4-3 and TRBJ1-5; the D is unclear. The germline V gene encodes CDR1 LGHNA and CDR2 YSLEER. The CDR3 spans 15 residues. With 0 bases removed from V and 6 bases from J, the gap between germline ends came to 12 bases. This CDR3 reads CASSQEPANFQPQHF. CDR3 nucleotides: TGCGCCAGCAGCCAAGAACCAGCCAACTTTCAGCCCCAGCATTTT.

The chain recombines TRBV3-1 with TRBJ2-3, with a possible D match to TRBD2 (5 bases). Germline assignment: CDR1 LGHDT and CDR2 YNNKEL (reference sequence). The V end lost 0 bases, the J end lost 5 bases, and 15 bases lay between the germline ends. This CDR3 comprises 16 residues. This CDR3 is CASSQDSPGSEDTQYF. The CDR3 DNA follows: TGTGCCAGCAGCCAAGATAGCCCGGGGTCTGAAGATACGCAGTATTTT.

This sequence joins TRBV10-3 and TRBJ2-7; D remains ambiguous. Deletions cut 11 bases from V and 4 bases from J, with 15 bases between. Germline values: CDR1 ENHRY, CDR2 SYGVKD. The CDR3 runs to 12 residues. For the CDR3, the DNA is TGTGCCCCCCAACCTCCACGGTACGAGCAGTACTTC. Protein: CAPQPPRYEQYF.

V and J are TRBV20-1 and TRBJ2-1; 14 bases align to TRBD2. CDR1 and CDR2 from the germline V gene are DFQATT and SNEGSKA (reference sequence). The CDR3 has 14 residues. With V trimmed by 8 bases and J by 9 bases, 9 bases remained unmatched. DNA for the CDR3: TGCAGTTACCCCGGGACTAGCGGGGGAGGTGAGCAGTTCTTC. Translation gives CSYPGTSGGGEQFF.

CDR3 in DNA: TGTGCCAGCAAGACGCAAACAGGGTCGTTAGTCGAGCAGTACTTC. This codes for CASKTQTGSLVEQYF. This chain joins TRBV7-2 and TRBJ2-5; D perhaps matches TRBD1 (6 bases). The DNA end favors TRBJ2-7, so the J call may be wrong. The CDR3 consists of 15 residues. Germline loops: CDR1 SGHTA, CDR2 FQGNSA.

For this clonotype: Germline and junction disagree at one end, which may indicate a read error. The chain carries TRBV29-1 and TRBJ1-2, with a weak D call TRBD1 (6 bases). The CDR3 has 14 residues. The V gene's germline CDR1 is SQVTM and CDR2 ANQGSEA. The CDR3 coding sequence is TGCCGCGTTGAAGTTGGACAGAGCAACTATGGCTACACCTTC. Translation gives CRVEVGQSNYGYTF.

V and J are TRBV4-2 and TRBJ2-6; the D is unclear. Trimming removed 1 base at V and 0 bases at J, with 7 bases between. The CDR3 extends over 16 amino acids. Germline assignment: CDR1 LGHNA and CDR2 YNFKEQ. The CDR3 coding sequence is TGTGCCAGCAGCCAAGGTTGGTTCTCTGGGGCCAACGTCCTGACTTTC. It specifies CASSQGWFSGANVLTF.

CDR3 region: CASSDSAPSGADTQYF. The CDR3 region has the DNA TGTGCCAGCAGTGACTCGGCACCCAGCGGGGCAGATACGCAGTATTTT. The chain uses TRBV6-4 and TRBJ2-3; 7 bases are shared with TRBD2. V dropped 0 bases and J dropped 4; count of bases not matched to a gene: 7. The CDR3 extends over 16 amino acids. Germline lookup yields CDR1 MRHNA and CDR2 SNTAGT.

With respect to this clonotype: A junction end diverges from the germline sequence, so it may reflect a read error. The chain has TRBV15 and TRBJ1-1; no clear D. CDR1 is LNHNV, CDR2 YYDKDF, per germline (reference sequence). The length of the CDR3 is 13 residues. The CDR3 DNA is TGTGCCGCCAGCAGAGATCCGAACACTGAAGCTTTCTTT. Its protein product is CAASRDPNTEAFF.

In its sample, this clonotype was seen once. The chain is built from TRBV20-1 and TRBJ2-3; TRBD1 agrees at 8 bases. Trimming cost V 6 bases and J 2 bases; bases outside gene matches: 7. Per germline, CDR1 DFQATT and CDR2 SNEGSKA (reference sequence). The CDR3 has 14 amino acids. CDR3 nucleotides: TGCAGTGCCAGGGGGCGGAGCGTCACAGATACGCAGTATTTT. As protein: CSARGRSVTDTQYF.

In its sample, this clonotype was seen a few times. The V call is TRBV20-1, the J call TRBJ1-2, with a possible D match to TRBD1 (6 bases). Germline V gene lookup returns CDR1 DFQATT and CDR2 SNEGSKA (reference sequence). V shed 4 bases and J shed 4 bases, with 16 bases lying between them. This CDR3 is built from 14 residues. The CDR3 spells CSATGGGGGYGYTF. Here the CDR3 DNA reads TGCAGTGCTACTGGGGGAGGGGGTGGCTATGGCTACACCTTC.

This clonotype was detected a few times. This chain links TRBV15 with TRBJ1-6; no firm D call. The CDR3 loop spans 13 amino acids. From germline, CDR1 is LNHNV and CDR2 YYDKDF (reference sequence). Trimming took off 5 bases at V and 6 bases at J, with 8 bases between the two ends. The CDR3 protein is CATSPRFNSPLHF. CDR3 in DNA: TGTGCCACCAGCCCCAGATTTAATTCACCCCTCCACTTT.

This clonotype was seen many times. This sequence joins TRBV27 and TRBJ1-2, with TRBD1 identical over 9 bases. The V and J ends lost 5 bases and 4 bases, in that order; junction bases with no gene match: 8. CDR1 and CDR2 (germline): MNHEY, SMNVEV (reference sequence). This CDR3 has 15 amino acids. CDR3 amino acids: CASSKTGGPGYGYTF. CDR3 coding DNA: TGTGCCAGCAGTAAAACAGGGGGCCCCGGCTATGGCTACACCTTC.

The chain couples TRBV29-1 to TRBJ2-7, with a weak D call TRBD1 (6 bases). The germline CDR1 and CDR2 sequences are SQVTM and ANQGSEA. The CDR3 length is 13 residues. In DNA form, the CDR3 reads TGCATCTGCCAGGGGACCTCCTCCTACGAGCAGTACTTC. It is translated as CICQGTSSYEQYF.

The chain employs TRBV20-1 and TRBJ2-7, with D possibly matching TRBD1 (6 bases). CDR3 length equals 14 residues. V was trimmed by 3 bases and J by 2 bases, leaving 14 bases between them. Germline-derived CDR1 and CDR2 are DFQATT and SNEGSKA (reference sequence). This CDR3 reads CSARVQDSTYEQYF. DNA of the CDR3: TGCAGTGCTAGGGTTCAGGACAGTACCTACGAGCAGTACTTC.

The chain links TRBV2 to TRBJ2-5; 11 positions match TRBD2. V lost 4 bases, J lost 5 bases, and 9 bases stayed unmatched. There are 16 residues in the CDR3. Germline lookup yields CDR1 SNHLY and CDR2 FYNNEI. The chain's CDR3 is CASSGLTSGIRETQYF. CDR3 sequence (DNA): TGTGCCAGCAGTGGGTTGACTAGCGGGATTAGGGAGACCCAGTACTTC.